This T cell receptor (beta chain) came from a study of radiotherapy plus CTLA-4 blockade in lung cancer. Study results and limitations: Peripheral blood showed expansion of tumor-derived TCR clones after radiotherapy and ipilimumab.

With 5 bases removed from V and 7 bases from J, the gap between germline ends came to 14 bases. The CDR3 is 13 amino acids. From germline, CDR1 is LNHDA and CDR2 SQIVND (reference sequence). Measured with immunoSEQ multiplex PCR; TCRdb has only the in-frame clones, and not every one. Here the sample spans 56,000 or so clones, around 79% being singletons. Focal radiation and CTLA-4 blockade (ipilimumab) were tested in chemo-refractory metastatic non-small-cell lung cancer patients. Details on this clone: Antigen specificity is unknown.

V usage is TRBV19 and J usage is TRBJ1-2; D is perhaps TRBD1 (5 bases). This receptor was identified in a human donor with non-small cell lung cancer who had a complete response to radiotherapy plus ipilimumab. The material sequenced was peripheral blood, taken from a patient treated with radiotherapy plus ipilimumab. The DNA for the CDR3 is TGTGCCAGTAGTGTCACAGGTTCTGCTGGCTACACCTTC. As protein: CASSVTGSAGYTF.